Presented here are 20 T cell receptor beta chains from one specimen sequenced in a study of neurological immune-mediated disorders. TCRdb re-called the 5' RACE reads through MiXCR, storing one row per CDR3 protein. This table holds tens of thousands of distinct CDR3 sequences, approximately 12% found once. The sample consisted of PBMCs. The receptors stem from a woman aged 55-75 years with HTLV-1-associated myelopathy (HAM/TSP).

This clonotype was counted at least ten times. The chain links TRBV20-1 to TRBJ2-2; tentative D call: TRBD1 (5 bases). Germline loops: CDR1 DFQATT, CDR2 SNEGSKA (reference sequence). This CDR3 comprises 14 residues. Trimming stripped 4 bases from V and 4 bases from J, with 13 bases between. The CDR3 sequence is CSAIAQGGTGELFF. CDR3 DNA: TGCAGTGCTATAGCCCAGGGCGGCACCGGGGAGCTGTTTTTT.

This clonotype was recorded many times. The gene calls are TRBV3-1 and TRBJ2-4; no clear D. CDR1 is LGHDT, CDR2 YNNKEL, per germline (reference sequence). The V gene lost 5 bases and the J gene lost 6 bases, with 14 bases spanning the gap. The CDR3 is 14 residues long. The CDR3 here is CASSFHSGRNIQYF. The CDR3 DNA sequence: TGTGCCAGCAGCTTTCACAGTGGTAGAAACATTCAGTACTTC.

Comment on this clonotype: A much larger clone is a single base away; this may be a read error. V usage is TRBV12-3 or TRBV12-4 and J usage is TRBJ2-5; D uncertain. The CDR3 covers 12 residues. The CDR3 nucleotides are TGTGCCAACAGTCCCAGAAGTGTGACCCAGTACTTC. Its protein is CANSPRSVTQYF.

There are many counts of this clonotype. V is TRBV5-1 and J is TRBJ2-1; D not resolved. The CDR3 runs to 14 residues. Germline CDR1 and CDR2: SGHRS and YFSETQ. The V end lost 0 bases, the J end lost 9 bases, and 13 bases lay between the germline ends. The CDR3 sequence: CASSLDRYGSEQFF. In DNA, the CDR3 is TGCGCCAGCAGCTTGGATAGGTATGGAAGTGAGCAGTTCTTC.

This clonotype was detected many times. The rearrangement uses TRBV29-1 and TRBJ1-2; TRBD1 agrees at 7 bases. The CDR3 is made up of 13 amino acids. Germline V lookup: CDR1 SQVTM, CDR2 ANQGSEA. With V trimmed by 3 bases and J by 7 bases, 8 bases remained unmatched. CDR3 bases: TGCAGCGTTGACACCCGGCAGGGGGGTGGCTACACCTTC. Residues: CSVDTRQGGGYTF. Supplemented by reference TRBV29-1 and TRBJ1-2, the full variable domain reads SAVISQKPSRDICQRGTSLTIQCQVDSQVTMMFWYRQQPGQSLTLIATANQGSEATYESGFVIDKFPISRPNLTFSTLTVSNMSPEDSSIYLCSVDTRQGGGYTFGSGTRLTVV.

This clonotype showed up many times. This sequence joins TRBV14 and TRBJ2-6, with D possibly TRBD2 on 5 matching bases. Germline V lookup: CDR1 SGHDN, CDR2 FVKESK. V lost 4 bases, J lost 2 bases, and 9 bases lay in between. This CDR3 has 15 residues. The CDR3 sequence: CASSPLGAGANVLTF. The CDR3, as DNA: TGTGCCAGCAGCCCCCTCGGGGCTGGGGCCAACGTCCTGACTTTC.

In this sample, this clonotype turned up many times. V usage is TRBV12-3 or TRBV12-4 and J usage is TRBJ2-5; TRBD2 aligns across 9 bases. The J segment lost 1 base and the V segment lost 6 bases, leaving 3 bases of the junction unmatched. CDR3 length: 14 amino acids. The CDR3 region is CASRIAGAQETQYF. CDR3 nucleotide sequence: TGTGCCAGCAGAATAGCGGGAGCCCAAGAGACCCAGTACTTC.

This clonotype was seen repeatedly, ten times or more. J is TRBJ2-3 and V is TRBV10-2, with D possibly TRBD2 on 5 matching bases. Germline V lookup: CDR1 WSHSY, CDR2 SAAADI. CDR3 length: 14 amino acids. Trimming removed 6 bases at V and 3 bases at J, with 13 bases between. CDR3 sequence (DNA): TGCGCCAGCAGCCGTATATCGGGGACAGATACGCAGTATTTT. Encoded protein: CASSRISGTDTQYF.

Ten or more counts support this clonotype. V is TRBV7-3 and J is TRBJ2-2; D unclear. Germline assignment: CDR1 SGHTA and CDR2 FQGTGA. With 1 base removed from V and 0 bases from J, the gap between germline ends came to 3 bases. CDR3 size: 14 residues. For the CDR3, the DNA is TGTGCCAGCAGCTTAAGACCGAACACCGGGGAGCTGTTTTTT. The encoded protein is CASSLRPNTGELFF.

This clonotype was seen ten or more times. The rearrangement joins TRBV5-5 to TRBJ1-1; 8 positions agree with TRBD1. With V trimmed by 4 bases and J by 0 bases, 8 bases remained unmatched. From germline, CDR1 is SGHKS and CDR2 YYEKEE (reference sequence). The CDR3 length is 16 residues. CDR3 in amino acids: CASSLGQGQMNTEAFF. CDR3 coding DNA: TGTGCCAGCAGCCTAGGACAGGGCCAAATGAACACTGAAGCTTTCTTT. Together with reference TRBV5-5 and TRBJ1-1, the CDR3 gives the full variable domain: DAGVTQSPTHLIKTRGQQVTLRCSPISGHKSVSWYQQVLGQGPQFIFQYYEKEERGRGNFPDRFSARQFPNYSSELNVNALLLGDSALYLCASSLGQGQMNTEAFFGQGTRLTVV.

This clonotype was recorded many times. This chain links TRBV20-1 with TRBJ1-2; TRBD1 matches at 7 bases. The V and J ends lost 1 base and 6 bases, in that order; junction bases with no gene match: 5. CDR3 length: 13 residues. Per germline, CDR1 DFQATT and CDR2 SNEGSKA (reference sequence). CDR3 amino acids: CSARADRVDGYTF. The CDR3 nucleotides read TGCAGTGCTAGAGCCGACAGGGTCGATGGCTACACCTTC.

In its sample, this clonotype was seen many times. This chain uses TRBV7-9 with TRBJ2-3, with unresolved D. CDR3 length: 14 residues. The germline CDR1 and CDR2 sequences are SEHNR and FQNEAQ (reference sequence). V lost 5 bases to trimming and J lost 0 bases, with 9 bases between them. The CDR3 region has the DNA TGTGCCAGCAGCCGATCACTAAGCACAGATACGCAGTATTTT. Protein product: CASSRSLSTDTQYF.

This clonotype has only a few counts. The rearrangement uses TRBV25-1 and TRBJ2-1; 7 bases line up with TRBD2. With 1 base clipped from V and 1 base from J, the junction kept 7 bases outside the gene matches. This CDR3 region has 17 residues. Germline CDR1 is MGHDK and CDR2 is SYGVNS. For the CDR3, the DNA is TGTGCCAGCAGTGAATGGAGCGGGAAGAAGTCCTACAATGAGCAGTTCTTC. Translated, it gives CASSEWSGKKSYNEQFF.

This clonotype was found many times. The V gene is TRBV5-1, the J gene TRBJ1-1, with 11 positions matching TRBD1. The CDR3 is 17 residues long. From germline, CDR1 is SGHRS and CDR2 YFSETQ. Unmatched junction bases numbered 12, after V lost 8 bases and J lost 0 bases. CDR3 in DNA: TGCGCCAGTGGACAGGGGGCTTTTTCAGGCATGAACACTGAAGCTTTCTTT. This codes for CASGQGAFSGMNTEAFF.

This clonotype was picked up many times. The chain carries TRBV5-6 and TRBJ2-3, with D unclear. CDR1 is SGHDT and CDR2 is YYEEEE in the germline V gene. The ends were cut back, 2 bases at V and 0 bases at J, with 13 bases in the middle. The CDR3 has 16 residues. The CDR3 sequence: CASSFYPNSSTDTQYF. The CDR3 region has the DNA TGTGCCAGCAGCTTTTACCCTAATTCGAGCACAGATACGCAGTATTTT.

This clonotype was picked up many times. This chain links TRBV29-1 with TRBJ2-3; a possible D gene is TRBD2 (5 bases). Trimming took 4 bases from V and 0 from J, leaving 14 bases between them. CDR3 size: 15 residues. In germline, CDR1 is SQVTM, CDR2 ANQGSEA. DNA of the CDR3: TGCAGCGTTGTTAAGGCTAGCCTAAGCACAGATACGCAGTATTTT. It codes for CSVVKASLSTDTQYF.

This clonotype was detected ten times or more. This CDR3 reads CASSLGGPGNSPLHF. In nucleotides, the CDR3 is TGTGCCAGCAGCTTAGGCGGTCCTGGGAATTCACCCCTCCACTTT. The J gene is TRBJ1-6, the V gene TRBV7-8; no firm D call. The CDR3 has 15 amino acids. The germline V gene has CDR1 SGHVS and CDR2 FQNEAQ. V was cut by 1 base and J by 7 bases, with 11 bases left in between.

This clonotype was recorded only once. One base away lies a much larger clone, so this may be a sequencing read error. V gene TRBV5-1 combines with J gene TRBJ2-7; the match to TRBD2 covers 7 bases. Germline assignment: CDR1 SGHRS and CDR2 YFSETQ. The CDR3 length is 13 residues. CDR3 sequence (DNA): TGCGTCAGCAGCTTGGGAACCCGGGACTATCAGTACTTC. It codes for CVSSLGTRDYQYF.

This clonotype was observed at least ten times. The V gene is TRBV20-1, the J gene TRBJ1-5, with no clear D. The CDR3 is 12 residues long. Between the trimmed V and J ends, which lost 5 bases and 3 bases, there was a span of 8 bases. Germline V gene lookup returns CDR1 DFQATT and CDR2 SNEGSKA (reference sequence). The CDR3 nucleotides are TGCAGTGCTGCGACAAACAATCAGCCCCAGCATTTT. Translated: CSAATNNQPQHF.

To note about this clonotype: One end of the junction does not line up with germline, which may come from a read error. The chain employs TRBV10-3 and TRBJ2-5; possible D gene TRBD2, 5 bases. The germline CDR1 and CDR2 sequences are ENHRY and SYGVKD. This CDR3 spans 14 amino acids. CDR3 nucleotides: TGTGCAATCAGTAGCGAGACCTTACAAGAGACCAAGTACTTC. This translates into CAISSETLQETKYF.